The rows below give T cell receptor beta chains drawn from one sample of a study of shared T cell receptors in the human thymus. Sequencing was performed with immunoSEQ multiplex PCR; in TCRdb, only in-frame clones are kept and a portion is missing. The sample shows hundreds of thousands of clones, about 89% of them seen only once. These same data were also listed under a study on human thymus T cells.

The source material was thymocytes. The source is a boy in the first two years of life with a congenital heart defect. CDR3s include the opening cysteine and the closing phenylalanine or tryptophan. D genes are given only for firm matches. Some rows have no size entry. The others give once, few or many, or a class for an expanded clone.

CDR3nt,CDR3aa,d_gene,v_gene,j_gene,abundance
TGCGCCAGCAGCCCGGGGACAGGGGACTCTGGAAACACCATATATTTT,CASSPGTGDSGNTIYF,TRBD1,TRBV5-1,TRBJ1-3,few
TGCGCCAGCAGCTTGGCCGGTCGAGCGGGAGGGGAGCAGTTCTTC,CASSLAGRAGGEQFF,TRBD2,TRBV5-1,TRBJ2-1,.
TGTGCCAGTAGTATATTGGGCAGGGTGAGCAATCAGCCCCAGCATTTT,CASSILGRVSNQPQHF,.,TRBV19,TRBJ1-5,once
TGTGCCAGCAGCTTAGGCAGGATTTGGGATACGCAGTATTTT,CASSLGRIWDTQYF,.,TRBV7-2,TRBJ2-3,.
TGTGCCAGCAGTTACTCCTACACCGGAGAAGCCTACGAGCAGTACTTC,CASSYSYTGEAYEQYF,.,TRBV6-5,TRBJ2-7,.
TGTGCCAGTAGTGATACGGACCGGGACAGGCCTAGCAGGAACACTGAAGCTTTCTTT,CASSDTDRDRPSRNTEAFF,TRBD1,TRBV19,TRBJ1-1,.
TGTGCCAGCAGCTTTATGCTCAGGGAGGTCATGAACACTGAAGCTTTCTTT,CASSFMLREVMNTEAFF,.,TRBV5-6,TRBJ1-1,.
TGTGCCAGCAGCCTGAGAAGACAGGGTGTATTCTATGGCTACACCTTC,CASSLRRQGVFYGYTF,TRBD1,TRBV5-8,TRBJ1-2,once
TGCGCCAGCAGCGCTACTTCCTTCGCCAATGAGCAGTTCTTC,CASSATSFANEQFF,.,TRBV5-1,TRBJ2-1,.
TGTGCCAGCAGCGAGACCCCAGGGACTGGGGCCAACGTCCTGACTTTC,CASSETPGTGANVLTF,.,TRBV9,TRBJ2-6,.
TGTGCCAGCACCCAACTAGAAAACCCACAATATACCGGACAGGGGGACCATCAGCCCCAGCATTTT,CASTQLENPQYTGQGDHQPQHF,TRBD1,TRBV28,TRBJ1-5,.
TGTGCCAGCAGCTCCCCGACTAGCGGGGGGGAATATGAGCAGTTCTTC,CASSSPTSGGEYEQFF,TRBD2,TRBV13,TRBJ2-1,.
TGTGCCAGCAGCGTAGATGGGGGGGATAACTACGAGCAGTACTTC,CASSVDGGDNYEQYF,TRBD2,TRBV9,TRBJ2-7,.
TGTGCCAGCAGCTTAGGGGGACAGGGTAGATCCACAGATACGCAGTATTTT,CASSLGGQGRSTDTQYF,TRBD1,TRBV7-9,TRBJ2-3,few
TGTGCCAGCAGCCAGGGGAGCCATACGCAGTATTTT,CASSQGSHTQYF,.,TRBV27,TRBJ2-3,once
TGTGCCAGTAGTTTGACAGGGAGGATAGTCACTGAAGCTTTCTTT,CASSLTGRIVTEAFF,TRBD1,TRBV19,TRBJ1-1,.
TGTGCCAGCAGTTTTTTTTCCAGAACGATGACTCCAATCTTCGAGCAGTACTTC,CASSFFSRTMTPIFEQYF,.,TRBV28,TRBJ2-7,.
TGTGCCAGCAGTGGGGGGGAGGTCTACACCTTC,CASSGGEVYTF,.,TRBV7-9,TRBJ1-2,.
TGTGCTAGTGGTCCGGACAGGGCCAACACCGGGGAGCTGTTTTTT,CASGPDRANTGELFF,TRBD1,TRBV12-5,TRBJ2-2,.
TGTGCCAGCAGCGTACCTCGGGCTAGCGGGCGGGAGACCCAGTACTTC,CASSVPRASGRETQYF,TRBD2,TRBV9,TRBJ2-5,.
TGTGCCAGCAGCTTAAGGGACAGTAATGAAAAACTGTTTTTT,CASSLRDSNEKLFF,TRBD1,TRBV5-6,TRBJ1-4,.
TGTGCCAGCAGCTTAGGCAGACACCAACCCTCGCCTAACTATGGCTACACCTTC,CASSLGRHQPSPNYGYTF,.,TRBV7-2,TRBJ1-2,.
TGCGCCAGCAGCTCAGCTGACCGGGACAGGCTCTATGGCTACACCTTC,CASSSADRDRLYGYTF,TRBD1,TRBV5-1,TRBJ1-2,.
TGCGCCAGCAGCCAATCCTTTGTGGGGGACAGGTTTTTTAATCTAATGAACACTGAAGCTTTCTTT,CASSQSFVGDRFFNLMNTEAFF,TRBD1,TRBV4-1,TRBJ1-1,.
TGTGCCAGTAGTGTAGGAGTGAGGCACACTGAAGCTTTCTTT,CASSVGVRHTEAFF,.,TRBV19,TRBJ1-1,.
TGTGCCAGCAGGGGGACAGGTAACACCGGGGAGCTGTTTTTT,CASRGTGNTGELFF,TRBD1,TRBV2,TRBJ2-2,.
TGTGCCAGCAGTGAATTCTCCTCGCCGGGACAGGGGCGTCGGGGCTACCCCTTC,CASSEFSSPGQGRRGYPF,TRBD1,TRBV25-1,TRBJ1-2,.
TGTGCCAGCAGCTTAAGGACAGGGAGCGACACCGGGGAGCTGTTTTTT,CASSLRTGSDTGELFF,TRBD1,TRBV7-3,TRBJ2-2,few
TGTGCCACCAGCAGAGATAAGGGGCCCACCGATACGCAGTATTTT,CATSRDKGPTDTQYF,.,TRBV15,TRBJ2-3,.
TGCAGCGTTGAAGGTCGGACAGGGGCGGGCAATGAGCAGTTCTTC,CSVEGRTGAGNEQFF,TRBD1,TRBV29-1,TRBJ2-1,.
TGTGCCAGCAGCCAACGGAGAACTAATGAAAAACTGTTTTTT,CASSQRRTNEKLFF,.,TRBV14,TRBJ1-4,.
TGTGCCAGCAGTGGACACCCGCTCAGGACCCAGTACTTC,CASSGHPLRTQYF,.,TRBV2,TRBJ2-5,.
TGTGCCACCTTCAGGTGGGGTGGCAGGGGCAGGGAGCAGTTCTTC,CATFRWGGRGREQFF,.,TRBV6-5,TRBJ2-1,.
TGCAGCGTTGACCTCACCGGGGAGCTGTTTTTT,CSVDLTGELFF,.,TRBV29-1,TRBJ2-2,.
TGTGCCAGCAGTGAAGGGACAGGACTGAACACTGAAGCTTTCTTT,CASSEGTGLNTEAFF,TRBD1,TRBV25-1,TRBJ1-1,.
TGCGCCAGCAAACTCGGACAGGGGCAAGAGACCCAGTACTTC,CASKLGQGQETQYF,TRBD1,TRBV10-2,TRBJ2-5,.
TGCGCCAGCAGCCCCCCCCACAGGTACGAGCAGTACTTC,CASSPPHRYEQYF,.,TRBV5-1,TRBJ2-7,.
TGCAGCGTTGCTAGCGGGGGCCCGAGAACAGATACGCAGTATTTT,CSVASGGPRTDTQYF,TRBD2,TRBV29-1,TRBJ2-3,.
TGCAGCGTTGAGGGACAGGGCGAACCGAAGTATAGCACAGATACGCAGTATTTT,CSVEGQGEPKYSTDTQYF,TRBD1,TRBV29-1,TRBJ2-3,once
TGTGCCAGTAGTGTACCGAGACAGGGAGGTACCCTTAACTATGGCTACACCTTC,CASSVPRQGGTLNYGYTF,TRBD1,TRBV19,TRBJ1-2,.
TGTGCCAGCAGTGAAGCCCTTGGACAGGCCTCCAATGAGCCCCAGCATTTT,CASSEALGQASNEPQHF,TRBD1,TRBV6-1,TRBJ1-5,.
TGTGCCAGCAGCCCCTTACGGGAGTGGGCAACTACGCAGTATTTT,CASSPLREWATTQYF,.,TRBV28,TRBJ2-3,few
TGTGCCAGTAGTACCCCAGGGCATAACTATGGCTACACCTTC,CASSTPGHNYGYTF,.,TRBV19,TRBJ1-2,.
TGTGCCAGCAGTCCTGAGCCGGGACAATCGTCTGAAAAACTGTTTTTT,CASSPEPGQSSEKLFF,.,TRBV27,TRBJ1-4,.
TGCAGCGTTGTAATCCAGGGTCCCCACGAGCAGTACTTC,CSVVIQGPHEQYF,.,TRBV29-1,TRBJ2-7,.
TGTGCCAGCAGTGAACGCAGGGTGGGAGCCAAAAACATTCAGTACTTC,CASSERRVGAKNIQYF,.,TRBV6-1,TRBJ2-4,few
TGTGCCAGTCGACCCCTAGCGGGATTCTACAATGAGCAGTTCTTC,CASRPLAGFYNEQFF,TRBD2,TRBV6-5,TRBJ2-1,.
TGTGCCAGCACTCATCCGGGACAGGGGTTTGAGACCCAGTACTTC,CASTHPGQGFETQYF,TRBD1,TRBV2,TRBJ2-5,.
TGTGCCAGCAGCTGGACGATAGCGGGAATCCCACCAGGCGAGCAGTACTTC,CASSWTIAGIPPGEQYF,TRBD2,TRBV5-6,TRBJ2-7,.
TGCGCCAGCAGCCAAGTCGGCATAGCCCCTAATGAAAAACTGTTTTTT,CASSQVGIAPNEKLFF,.,TRBV4-3,TRBJ1-4,.
TGCGCCAGCAGCCACCCGGGACAGGGGTTCGATGAGCAGTTCTTC,CASSHPGQGFDEQFF,TRBD1,TRBV4-3,TRBJ2-1,.
TGTGCCAGCAGCAGTTACGAGCCCCCCGGGACAGACTATGGCTACACCTTC,CASSSYEPPGTDYGYTF,TRBD1,TRBV28,TRBJ1-2,.
TGTGCCAGCTCCCAATCTCGGCAGGGAGGTTTTGGCTACACCTTC,CASSQSRQGGFGYTF,.,TRBV14,TRBJ1-2,.
TGTGCCAGCAGCTTGGAACAGACTAATGAAAAACTGTTTTTT,CASSLEQTNEKLFF,.,TRBV5-5,TRBJ1-4,.
TGTGCCAGCAGTGACTATTACCTCCCAGGGGGCTACACCTTC,CASSDYYLPGGYTF,.,TRBV25-1,TRBJ1-2,.
TGTGCCAGCACCCAAATCAGGGGGACGCAAGAGACCCAGTACTTC,CASTQIRGTQETQYF,TRBD1,TRBV6-1,TRBJ2-5,.
TGTGCCAGTAGAGGACTAGCGGGGGGTGTCGGGGAGCTGTTTTTT,CASRGLAGGVGELFF,TRBD2,TRBV19,TRBJ2-2,.
TGTGCCAGCAGCTGGGGACAGGGTAAGACCCAGTACTTC,CASSWGQGKTQYF,TRBD1,TRBV5-6,TRBJ2-5,.
TGTGCCAGCAGTACACCACTAGCAGGTGCCTACAATGAGCAGTTCTTC,CASSTPLAGAYNEQFF,.,TRBV27,TRBJ2-1,.
TGTGCCATCAGTGAGTCTCTTAAGGGGATGGATCAGCCCCAGCATTTT,CAISESLKGMDQPQHF,.,TRBV10-3,TRBJ1-5,.